A selection of T cell receptor beta chains follows, all from one sample in a study of identical twins. TCRdb analysed the 5' RACE reads with MiXCR anew, one entry per CDR3 protein. The table lists a few hundred thousand distinct CDR3 sequences, around 15% of them singletons, with more than 0.8% in the top ten. The same data also contributed to another study, on yellow fever vaccine responses in identical twins.

Sequencing input: CD4+ T cells sorted from blood. All receptors derive from a woman between 18 and 29 years old in good health. Both conserved end residues are part of each CDR3. The D gene is left open where the match is weak. Rows give clone size only sometimes, using once, few, many, or a class for an expanded clone.

>TRBJ2-7|-|TRBV21-1|-
CASSRPGAGTSYEQYF
TGTGCCAGCAGCAGGCCAGGGGCAGGGACTTCCTACGAGCAGTACTTC
>TRBJ2-3|TRBD2|TRBV7-2|few
CASSPGGGTQYF
TGTGCCAGCAGCCCCGGGGGGGGTACGCAGTATTTT
>TRBJ2-3|TRBD2|TRBV5-1|-
CASSRGTSALTDTQYF
TGCGCCAGCAGCAGGGGGACTAGCGCCCTCACAGATACGCAGTATTTT
>TRBJ1-6|TRBD1|TRBV20-1|few
CSARDFPGGASPLHF
TGCAGTGCTAGAGATTTTCCAGGGGGCGCGTCACCCCTCCACTTT
>TRBJ2-1|TRBD1|TRBV6-1|-
CASPQGDTYNEQFF
TGTGCCAGCCCGCAGGGGGATACCTACAATGAGCAGTTCTTC
>TRBJ2-5|TRBD2|TRBV5-1|few
CASSKPGPGLSREEQETQYF
TGCGCCAGCAGCAAACCGGGACCTGGCTTATCTCGGGAGGAACAAGAGACCCAGTACTTC
>TRBJ2-5|TRBD2|TRBV11-2|-
CASSPTSGGAETQYF
TGTGCCAGCAGCCCGACTAGCGGGGGGGCGGAGACCCAGTACTTC
>TRBJ2-3|-|TRBV5-1|few
CASSRDGVSTDTQYF
TGCGCCAGCAGCCGGGATGGGGTGAGCACAGATACGCAGTATTTT
>TRBJ2-7|-|TRBV7-6|-
CASSLSRQDNYEQYF
TGTGCCAGCAGCTTGTCCCGACAGGATAACTACGAGCAGTACTTC
>TRBJ2-7|TRBD1|TRBV5-1|-
CASSYDRDRGNEQYF
TGCGCCAGCAGCTACGACCGGGACAGGGGGAACGAGCAGTACTTC
>TRBJ1-5|-|TRBV12-3/TRBV12-4|-
CASSQTGRNQPQHF
TGTGCCAGCAGCCAGACAGGAAGAAATCAGCCCCAGCATTTT
>TRBJ2-3|-|TRBV12-3/TRBV12-4|-
CASSLVGKSDTDTQYF
TGTGCCAGCAGTTTAGTAGGAAAGTCCGACACAGATACGCAGTATTTT
>TRBJ1-1|-|TRBV29-1|few
CSAPGPGGTEAFF
TGCAGCGCCCCGGGGCCGGGAGGCACTGAAGCTTTCTTT
>TRBJ2-5|TRBD2|TRBV7-2|few
CASSLQSSGGRETQYF
TGTGCCAGCAGCTTACAGTCGAGCGGGGGGCGGGAGACCCAGTACTTC
>TRBJ2-7|-|TRBV7-2|-
CASSSASSEQYF
TGTGCCAGCAGCTCCGCTAGTTCCGAGCAGTACTTC
>TRBJ2-7|TRBD1|TRBV7-2|-
CASSTMTGQRTYEQYF
TGTGCCAGCAGCACTATGACAGGGCAAAGGACCTACGAGCAGTACTTC
>TRBJ2-1|TRBD2|TRBV7-3|few
CASSLLQRGISGNEQFF
TGTGCCAGCAGCTTATTACAGCGGGGGATTTCTGGGAATGAGCAGTTCTTC
>TRBJ2-1|-|TRBV7-2|few
CASSLVGEIKGQFF
TGTGCCAGCAGCTTGGTCGGGGAGATTAAGGGGCAGTTCTTC
>TRBJ2-1|TRBD2|TRBV4-2|-
CASSQLGTSGNNEQFF
TGTGCCAGCAGCCAACTCGGGACTAGCGGGAACAATGAGCAGTTCTTC
>TRBJ2-2|-|TRBV11-2|few
CASSLAHPGELFF
TGTGCCAGCAGCTTAGCCCACCCCGGGGAGCTGTTTTTT
>TRBJ1-4|TRBD1|TRBV20-1|many
CSARDGDRGGEKLFF
TGCAGTGCTAGAGACGGGGACAGGGGAGGTGAAAAACTGTTTTTT
>TRBJ1-1|TRBD1|TRBV6-5|few
CASSSSVPGQGTAFF
TGTGCCAGCAGTTCTTCTGTCCCGGGACAGGGGACAGCTTTCTTT
>TRBJ2-7|TRBD2|TRBV12-3/TRBV12-4|-
CASSVRLAPYEQYF
TGTGCCAGCAGTGTACGACTAGCTCCCTACGAGCAGTACTTC
>TRBJ2-7|TRBD1|TRBV11-2|-
CASSRTTGGGEEQYF
TGTGCCAGCAGCCGAACCACAGGGGGCGGAGAAGAGCAGTACTTC
>TRBJ1-1|-|TRBV2|few
CASSVRLSNTEAFF
TGTGCCAGCAGTGTAAGGCTCTCGAACACTGAAGCTTTCTTT
>TRBJ2-1|-|TRBV4-1|-
CASSLPTIPGDQFF
TGCGCCAGCAGCCTCCCGACTATTCCGGGGGATCAGTTCTTC
>TRBJ2-3|-|TRBV5-1|few
CASSPGSADTQYF
TGCGCCAGCAGCCCAGGGTCGGCAGATACGCAGTATTTT
>TRBJ1-3|-|TRBV11-2|few
CASSLDLGVGSGNTIYF
TGTGCCAGCAGCTTAGATTTAGGGGTGGGCTCTGGAAACACCATATATTTT
>TRBJ1-1|-|TRBV9|-
CASSEAPDRVTEAFF
TGTGCCAGCAGCGAGGCCCCGGACAGAGTTACTGAAGCTTTCTTT